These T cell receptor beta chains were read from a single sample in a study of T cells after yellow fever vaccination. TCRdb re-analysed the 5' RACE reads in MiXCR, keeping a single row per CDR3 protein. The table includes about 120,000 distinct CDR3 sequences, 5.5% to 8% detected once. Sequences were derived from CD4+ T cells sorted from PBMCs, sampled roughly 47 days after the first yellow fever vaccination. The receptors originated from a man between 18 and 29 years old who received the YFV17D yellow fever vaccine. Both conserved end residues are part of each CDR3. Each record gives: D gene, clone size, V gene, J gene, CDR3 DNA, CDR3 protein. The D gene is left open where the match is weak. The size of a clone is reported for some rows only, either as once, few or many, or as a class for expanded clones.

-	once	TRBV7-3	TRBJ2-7	TGTTCCAGCAGCTTGGGGGTGGACCCTACCTACGAGCAGTACTTC	CSSSLGVDPTYEQYF
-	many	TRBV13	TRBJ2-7	TGTGCCAGCAGCCTCCAGTCCTACGAGCAGTACTTC	CASSLQSYEQYF
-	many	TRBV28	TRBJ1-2	TGTGCCAGCGAAGACAGGAACTATGGCTACACCTTC	CASEDRNYGYTF
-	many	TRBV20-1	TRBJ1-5	TGCAGTGCTAGTCTTGCCGACAGGTACAATCAGCCCCAGCATTTT	CSASLADRYNQPQHF
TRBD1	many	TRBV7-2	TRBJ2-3	TGTGCCAGCAGCCCCCGGACAGGACGGGTGGATACGCAGTATTTT	CASSPRTGRVDTQYF
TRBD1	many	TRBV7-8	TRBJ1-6	TGTGCCAGCAGCTTCGACAGGGGTAATTCACCCCTCCACTTT	CASSFDRGNSPLHF
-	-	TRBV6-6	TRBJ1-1	TGTGCCAGCAGCTTAAGTATGAACACTGAAGCTTTCTTT	CASSLSMNTEAFF
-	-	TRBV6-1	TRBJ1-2	TGTGCCAGCAGGGGAATGGGGGACTATGGCTACACCTTC	CASRGMGDYGYTF
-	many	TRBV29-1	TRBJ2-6	TGCAGCGTTGGAGGGGGACACTCTGGGGCCAACGTCCTGACTTTC	CSVGGGHSGANVLTF
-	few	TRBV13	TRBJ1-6	TGTGCCAGCAGCTTAGGGAGGGGATGGGATAATTCACCCCTCCACTTT	CASSLGRGWDNSPLHF
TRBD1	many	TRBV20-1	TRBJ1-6	TGCAGTGCCCAACAGGGGGCTGACTCACCCCTCCACTTT	CSAQQGADSPLHF
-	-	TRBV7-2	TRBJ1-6	TGTGCCAGCAGCTTTAGGGGAAACCCCTCTAATTCACCCCTCCACTTT	CASSFRGNPSNSPLHF
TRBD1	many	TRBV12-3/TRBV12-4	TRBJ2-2	TGTGCCAGCAGCGGACAGGGTAACACCGGGGAGCTGTTTTTT	CASSGQGNTGELFF
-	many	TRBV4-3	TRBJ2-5	TGCGCCAGCAGCCAAGATTGGCGGGAGACCCAGTACTTC	CASSQDWRETQYF
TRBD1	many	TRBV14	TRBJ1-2	TGTGCCAGCAGCCAGCGGACAGGGTACGGCTACACCTTC	CASSQRTGYGYTF
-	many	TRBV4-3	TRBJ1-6	TGCGCCAGCAGCCAAGTCTCTCCGGTAGCGAATTCACCCCTCCACTTT	CASSQVSPVANSPLHF
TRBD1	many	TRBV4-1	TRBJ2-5	TGCGCCAGCAGCCAACTAATCCCCGACAGGGGACGAGAGACCCAGTACTTC	CASSQLIPDRGRETQYF
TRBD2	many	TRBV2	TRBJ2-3	TGTGCCAGCTTCGCGGGGGTCTTTAGCACAGATACGCAGTATTTT	CASFAGVFSTDTQYF
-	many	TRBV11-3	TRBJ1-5	TGTGCCAGCAGCTTAGGACATGTTGGGGGCAATCAGCCCCAGCATTTT	CASSLGHVGGNQPQHF
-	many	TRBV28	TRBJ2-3	TGTGCCAGCAGTCCCCTTCTAGGAACAGATACGCAGTATTTT	CASSPLLGTDTQYF
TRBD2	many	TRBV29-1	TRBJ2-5	TGCAGCGTTGAAGGTGGTCTTGTAGGGTCTTTCCGGACTAGCGGGAGAGAACAAGAGACCCAGTACTTC	CSVEGGLVGSFRTSGREQETQYF
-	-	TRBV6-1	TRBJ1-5	TGTGCCAGCAGTGAAGCGGGCAGCAATCAGCCCCAGCATTTT	CASSEAGSNQPQHF
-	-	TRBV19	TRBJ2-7	TGTGCCAGTAGTATTGGGACGCAGGGGACCTACGAGCAGTACTTC	CASSIGTQGTYEQYF
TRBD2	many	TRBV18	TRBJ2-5	TGTGCCAGCTCATCCAGGGAGGGTCAAGAGACCCAGTACTTC	CASSSREGQETQYF
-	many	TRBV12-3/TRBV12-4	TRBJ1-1	TGTGCCAGCAGTCTATTGGCCAGGGCATCTTCGGGTGCTTTCTTT	CASSLLARASSGAFF
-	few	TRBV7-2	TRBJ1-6	TGTGCCAGCAGCCAAACAGTGGGTCGAAGGGGTTCACCCCTCCACTTT	CASSQTVGRRGSPLHF
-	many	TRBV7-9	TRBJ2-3	TGTGCCAGCAGCTTAGCAGGGGGGAGCTTTGAGTATTTT	CASSLAGGSFEYF
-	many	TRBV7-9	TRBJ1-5	TGTGCCAGCAGTTTCGGCAATCAGCCCCAGCATTTT	CASSFGNQPQHF
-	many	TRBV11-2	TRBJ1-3	TGTGCCAGCAGCTTAGGGGTTCCCTTTTTTACAGGGCAATACTCTGGAAACACCATATATTTT	CASSLGVPFFTGQYSGNTIYF
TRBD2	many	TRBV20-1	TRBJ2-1	TGCAGTGCACCGCAACTAGCGGGGGACGGTACTCGGCTCTTC	CSAPQLAGDGTRLF
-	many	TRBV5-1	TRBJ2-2	TGCGCCAGCAGCTTGGATCGGACAGTGAACACCGGGGAGCTGTTTTTT	CASSLDRTVNTGELFF
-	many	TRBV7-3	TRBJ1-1	TGTGCCAGCAGCTTAACGGCAGGCATGGGGAACACTGAAGCTTTCTTT	CASSLTAGMGNTEAFF
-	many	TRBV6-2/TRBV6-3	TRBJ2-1	TGTGCCAGCACGATGCGTAATAGCAATGAGCAGTTCTTC	CASTMRNSNEQFF
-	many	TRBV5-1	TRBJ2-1	TGCGCCAGCAGCCTGGGGATCAATGAGCAGTTCTTC	CASSLGINEQFF
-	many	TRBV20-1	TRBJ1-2	TGCAGTGCCGATAGGGGCGCGGATGGCTACACCTTC	CSADRGADGYTF
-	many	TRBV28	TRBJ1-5	TGTGCCAGCAGTTTATGGAGGGGAAGGAATCAGCCCCAGCATTTT	CASSLWRGRNQPQHF
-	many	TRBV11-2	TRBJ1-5	TGTGCCAGCAGCTTAGAAGGGTATCAGCCCCAGCATTTT	CASSLEGYQPQHF
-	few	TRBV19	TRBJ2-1	TGTGCCAGTAATCCTCGCCTTGGGAGCTCCTACAATGAGCAGTTCTTC	CASNPRLGSSYNEQFF
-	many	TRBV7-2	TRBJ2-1	TGTGCCAGCAGCCCCGGGGGGCCCTACAATGAGCAGTTCTTC	CASSPGGPYNEQFF
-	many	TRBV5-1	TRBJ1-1	TGCGCCAGCCGCTTCGGGACGGCGAAGAACACTGAAGCTTTCTTT	CASRFGTAKNTEAFF
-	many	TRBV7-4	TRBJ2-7	TGTGCCAGCAGCTCGGACAGCTTGAAGGACGAGCAGTACTTC	CASSSDSLKDEQYF
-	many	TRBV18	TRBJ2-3	TGTGCCAGCTCACCATCGGGAAGAGATACGCAGTATTTT	CASSPSGRDTQYF
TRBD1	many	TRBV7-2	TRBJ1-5	TGTGCCAGCAGCTTACCAACGACAGGGGGCTTGGGGCAGCCCCAGCATTTT	CASSLPTTGGLGQPQHF
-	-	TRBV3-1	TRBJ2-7	TGTGCCAGCAGCCAAGGACCTCGGGGCCTTCGGGCCGAGCAGTACTTC	CASSQGPRGLRAEQYF
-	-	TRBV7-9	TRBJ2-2	TGTGCCAGCAGCATCCAAGAGACCGGGGAGCTGTTTTTT	CASSIQETGELFF
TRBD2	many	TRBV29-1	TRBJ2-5	TGCAGCGTTGAGGGAAGCGGGGTCCAAGAGACCCAGTACTTC	CSVEGSGVQETQYF
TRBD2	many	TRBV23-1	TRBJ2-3	TGCGCCAGCACACTGCTAGCGGGGGGCCGCACAGATACGCAGTATTTT	CASTLLAGGRTDTQYF
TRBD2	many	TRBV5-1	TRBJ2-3	TGCGCCAGCAGCACCGCCGGGACTAGCGGGGACCCACCCAAGTATTTT	CASSTAGTSGDPPKYF
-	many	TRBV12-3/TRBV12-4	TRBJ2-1	TGTGCCAGCAGTTTAACCCAGGGGAATGAGCAGTTCTTC	CASSLTQGNEQFF
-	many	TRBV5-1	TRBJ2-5	TGCGCCAGCAGCGCCGGGGAATCCCAGTACTTC	CASSAGESQYF
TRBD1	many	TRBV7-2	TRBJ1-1	TGTGCCAGCAGCTTAGGGGGCAGGGGGATGAACACTGAAGCTTTCTTT	CASSLGGRGMNTEAFF
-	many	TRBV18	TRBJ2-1	TGTGCCAGCTCCCCATTGAATGGACAGAACAATGAGCAGTTCTTC	CASSPLNGQNNEQFF
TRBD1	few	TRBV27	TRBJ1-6	TGTGCCAGCAGTTTATGGACAGGTCGGATCTCTAAATCACCCCTCCACTTT	CASSLWTGRISKSPLHF
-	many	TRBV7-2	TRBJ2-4	TGTGCCAGCAGCTCGGATGGGGGGCCGGGAAACATTCAGTACTTC	CASSSDGGPGNIQYF
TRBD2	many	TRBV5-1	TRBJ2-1	TGCGCCAGCAGCGCACGACTAGCGGGGAACAATGAGCAGTTCTTC	CASSARLAGNNEQFF
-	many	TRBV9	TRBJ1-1	TGTGCCAGCAGCAGAGGGAACACTGAAGCTTTCTTT	CASSRGNTEAFF
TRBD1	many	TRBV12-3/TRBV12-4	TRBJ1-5	TGTGCCAGCACTCCTGATGGACAGGGTTACAATCAGCCCCAGCATTTT	CASTPDGQGYNQPQHF
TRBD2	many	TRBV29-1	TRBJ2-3	TGCAGCGTTGACGTAGCGGGGGGAACAGATACGCAGTATTTT	CSVDVAGGTDTQYF
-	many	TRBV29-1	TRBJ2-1	TGCAGCGTTGCCGGGGCCCTACGAGGGTCCTACAATGAGCAGTTCTTC	CSVAGALRGSYNEQFF